This T cell receptor beta chain was identified during a study of cytomegalovirus exposure and HLA in healthy donors. PCR was performed using 60 Vbeta and 13 Jbeta primers. Authors' analysis steps: A follow-up analysis tallied tens of millions of unique TCR beta chains, roughly 11 million shared. Clones were sequenced by immunoSEQ multiplex PCR, and TCRdb holds only the in-frame ones, with some missing. V, J and clone size derive from that table, while D and trimming were established from the DNA sequence. The repertoire consists of over 65,000 clones, with roughly 75% occurring once and the leading ten covering approximately 7.2%. Concerning this clone: The target antigen is unknown.

Trimming removed 3 bases from V and 8 bases from J; junction bases left unmatched: 4. CDR3 length: 14 residues. Per germline, CDR1 MNHEY and CDR2 SMNVEV (reference sequence). The study's findings and limits: Apparent HLA restriction characterized most CMV-associated TCR beta chains in a later analysis. Later analysis revealed greater clonal expansion in HLA-associated TCR beta chains than in equally common others.

The source of this sequence is a woman in her 40s in good health and CMV-seronegative. This chain uses TRBV27 with TRBJ2-1, with 10 bases lining up with TRBD2. Source material: PBMCs. CDR3 in DNA: TGTGCCAGCAGTTTTAGCGGGAGGAGGGATGAGCAGTTCTTC. Translating it yields CASSFSGRRDEQFF.